Listed here is a single T cell receptor (beta chain). The data were taken from a study of blood T cell repertoires in COVID-19. The CDR3 totals 11 residues. Only in-frame clones appear in the TCRdb table, and some are missing; sequencing was by immunoSEQ multiplex PCR. Of tens of thousands of clones in the sample, less than 90% were seen once. The sequenced sample was peripheral blood. The V gene is TRBV21-1, the J gene TRBJ2-3; TRBD2 reflects the table's D call only, with no check against the DNA. TRBV21-1 is termed a pseudogene. This TCR derives from a man between 65 and 85 years old with acute or convalescent COVID-19. In nucleotides, the CDR3 is TGTGCCAGACCTTGGGGAGGTACGCAGTATTTT. Translating it yields CARPWGGTQYF.